Below, 6 T cell receptor beta chains from the same sample are listed, as sequenced in a study of T cells in Graves' hyperthyroidism and ophthalmopathy. The CDR3 regions of TCR beta were amplified from RNA transcripts. HTBI primers were employed in a first-round RT-PCR of the TCR CDR3. Using its own MiXCR run on the multiplex PCR reads, TCRdb lists one record per CDR3 protein. The repertoire holds 550,000 to 800,000 distinct CDR3 sequences, less than 20% seen once, with under 9.5% in the top ten. The specimen sequenced was blood. The receptors come from a man between 18 and 29 years old with Graves' hyperthyroidism.

This clonotype occurred many times. CDR3 sequence (DNA): TGTGCCAGCAGCGTGGACAGGGGCTCCTACGAGCAGTACTTC. Amino acid sequence: CASSVDRGSYEQYF. The chain carries TRBV27 and TRBJ2-7, with 9 bases aligning to TRBD1. The CDR3 is 14 amino acids. Germline lookup yields CDR1 MNHEY and CDR2 SMNVEV (reference sequence). J lost 0 bases, V lost 6 bases, and 3 bases had no gene match.

The chain combines TRBV7-9 with TRBJ2-2; D might be TRBD2 (5 bases). This CDR3 has 13 residues. CDR1 is SEHNR, CDR2 FQNEAQ, per germline (reference sequence). Between the trimmed V and J ends, which lost 3 bases and 6 bases, there was a span of 8 bases. In DNA form, the CDR3 reads TGTGCCAGCAGCTTCCGGGGTCCCGGGGAGCTGTTTTTT. Amino acids: CASSFRGPGELFF.

This clonotype was seen ten or more times. The chain combines TRBV28 with TRBJ1-1; TRBD1 matches 7 bases. Looked up from germline, CDR1 is MDHEN and CDR2 is SYDVKM. This CDR3 contains 16 residues. Unmatched junction bases numbered 10, after V lost 4 bases and J lost 2 bases. CDR3 region: CASSSLRGQANTEAFF. The CDR3 region has the DNA TGTGCCAGCAGTTCGCTCCGAGGACAGGCAAACACTGAAGCTTTCTTT. Drawing the rest from reference TRBV28 and TRBJ1-1, the complete variable domain is DVKVTQSSRYLVKRTGEKVFLECVQDMDHENMFWYRQDPGLGLRLIYFSYDVKMKEKGDIPEGYSVSREKKERFSLILESASTNQTSMYLCASSSLRGQANTEAFFGQGTRLTVV.

Only a few counts were recorded for this clonotype. V usage is TRBV20-1 and J usage is TRBJ1-2, with D uncertain. The CDR3 is 14 residues long. The germline CDR1 and CDR2 sequences are DFQATT and SNEGSKA (reference sequence). Trimming removed 2 bases from V and 5 bases from J, with 15 bases in between. CDR3 sequence reads: CSARSKAVLYGYTF. The CDR3 coding sequence is TGCAGTGCTAGATCCAAGGCGGTCCTTTATGGCTACACCTTC.

This clonotype was recorded a few times. V gene TRBV27 combines with J gene TRBJ2-1, with no clear D. Trimming cost V 2 bases and J 5 bases, with 10 bases left between them. CDR1 MNHEY and CDR2 SMNVEV come from the germline V gene (reference sequence). This CDR3 has 14 amino acids. CDR3: CASSLTDPDNEQFF. Written as DNA, the CDR3 is TGTGCCAGCAGTTTAACTGATCCGGACAATGAGCAGTTCTTC.

This clonotype has a handful of counts. The genes are TRBV12-3 or TRBV12-4 and TRBJ2-3; D is perhaps TRBD2 (6 bases). The CDR3 spans 15 residues. Deletions cut 4 bases from V and 2 bases from J, with 13 bases between. In DNA, the CDR3 is TGTGCCAGCAGTTCCGGGGACTCACTCACAGATACGCAGTATTTT. Translating gives CASSSGDSLTDTQYF.